This is a list of T cell receptor beta chains from one sample in a study of T cell repertoires in cytomegalovirus infection. TCRdb itself ran the reads through MiXCR, one entry per CDR3 protein. The sample yields 600,000 to 800,000 distinct CDR3 sequences, about 24% seen once. Sequencing was carried out using CD8+ T cells from PBMCs. All receptors derive from a human donor in good health (CMV status not recorded). Some clones in this sample may be carry-over from other donors' samples. Both conserved end residues are trimmed from each CDR3.

V gene | CDR3 protein
TRBV15 | ATSRTDTGELF
TRBV7-9 | ASSPLGNEQF
TRBV12-3/TRBV12-4 | ASSSGETEAF
TRBV12-3/TRBV12-4 | ASSWTPNEQF
TRBV6-2/TRBV6-3 | ASTFRNRVDTEAF
TRBV6-5 | ASSSDLAPDTQY
TRBV28 | SSQIFRESTDTQY
TRBV18 | ASSPKEGAYEQY
TRBV18 | ASSGGQDRQF
TRBV7-8 | ASSPSGPTYNEQF
TRBV27 | ASSNLAGLGNEQF
TRBV28 | ASSSLSDQETQY
TRBV6-4 | ASSEAPTSGGATDTQY
TRBV6-2/TRBV6-3 | ASSTRGRGFYGNQPQH
TRBV15 | ATSRALVDQPQH
TRBV29-1 | SVEERMKVGRGYVLGANVLT
TRBV7-3 | ASSLTPGTSGYNEQF
TRBV6-2/TRBV6-3 | ASSDYLGQPQH
TRBV20-1 | SGRGTTKNIQY
TRBV23-1 | ASSQQGPNEQY
TRBV6-2/TRBV6-3 | ASSYGGPGYT
TRBV7-6 | ASSPPLAGGPHNEQF
TRBV6-5 | ASSVRSGGIYNEQF
TRBV20-1 | SARERERSYNEQF
TRBV2 | ASTLTATSYEQY
TRBV29-1 | SVEGGLSYEQY
TRBV9 | ASSVNKFQETQY
TRBV20-1 | SARVTGTNEKLF
TRBV28 | ASSLPGFGNQPQH
TRBV20-1 | SAPGQFNEQF
TRBV2 | ASRPDAGDYNEQF
TRBV11-2 | ASSGDYYNEQF
TRBV20-1 | SASPLDTGRTEAF
TRBV6-4 | ASSDSTDREGYT
TRBV6-6 | ASSYPTSGDTDTQY
TRBV7-6 | ASSSSGSTGDEQF